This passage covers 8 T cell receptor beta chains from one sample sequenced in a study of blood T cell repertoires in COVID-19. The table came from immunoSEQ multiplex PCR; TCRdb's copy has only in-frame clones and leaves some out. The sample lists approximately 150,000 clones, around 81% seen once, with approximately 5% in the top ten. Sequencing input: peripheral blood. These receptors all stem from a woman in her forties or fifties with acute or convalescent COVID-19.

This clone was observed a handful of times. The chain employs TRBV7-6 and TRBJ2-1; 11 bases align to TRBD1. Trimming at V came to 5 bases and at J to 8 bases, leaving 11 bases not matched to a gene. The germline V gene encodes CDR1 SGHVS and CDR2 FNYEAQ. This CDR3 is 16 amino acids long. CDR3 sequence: CASSPMAGTGGHEQFF. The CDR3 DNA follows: TGTGCCAGCAGCCCCATGGCCGGGACAGGGGGGCATGAGCAGTTCTTC.

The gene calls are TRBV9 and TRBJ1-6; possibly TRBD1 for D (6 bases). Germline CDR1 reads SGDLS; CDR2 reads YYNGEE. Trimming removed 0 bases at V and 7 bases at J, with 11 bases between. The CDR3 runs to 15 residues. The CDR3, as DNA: TGTGCCAGCAGCGTAGGAGGACAGCGCAATTCACCCCTCCACTTT. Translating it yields CASSVGGQRNSPLHF. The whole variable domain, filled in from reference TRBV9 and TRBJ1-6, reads DSGVTQTPKHLITATGQRVTLRCSPRSGDLSVYWYQQSLDQGLQFLIQYYNGEERAKGNILERFSAQQFPDLHSELNLSSLELGDSALYFCASSVGGQRNSPLHFGNGTRLTVT.

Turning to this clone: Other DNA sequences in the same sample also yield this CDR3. CDR3 in DNA: TGTGCCAGCAGTTACAGACAGGGGCATCAGCCCCAGCATTTT. Its translation: CASSYRQGHQPQHF. The chain links TRBV6-5 to TRBJ1-5, with TRBD1 matching 8 bases. The junction had 2 bases not matched to a gene; V was cut back by 2 bases and J by 5 bases. This CDR3 contains 14 residues. Germline values: CDR1 MNHEY, CDR2 SVGAGI.

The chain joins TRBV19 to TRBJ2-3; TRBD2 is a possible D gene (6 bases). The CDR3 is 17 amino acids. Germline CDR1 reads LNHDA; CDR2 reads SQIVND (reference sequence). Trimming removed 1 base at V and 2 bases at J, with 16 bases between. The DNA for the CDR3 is TGTGCCAGTAGTATAGTAGGAGGGCAGACCTACACAGATACGCAGTATTTT. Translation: CASSIVGGQTYTDTQYF. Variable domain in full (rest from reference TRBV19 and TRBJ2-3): DGGITQSPKYLFRKEGQNVTLSCEQNLNHDAMYWYRQDPGQGLRLIYYSQIVNDFQKGDIAEGYSVSREKKESFPLTVTSAQKNPTAFYLCASSIVGGQTYTDTQYFGPGTRLTVL.

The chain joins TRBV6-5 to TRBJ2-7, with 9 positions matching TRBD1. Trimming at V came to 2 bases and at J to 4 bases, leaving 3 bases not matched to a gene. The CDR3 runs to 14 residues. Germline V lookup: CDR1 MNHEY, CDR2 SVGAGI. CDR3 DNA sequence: TGTGCCAGCAGTTACGTGGGACAGGGTTACGAGCAGTACTTC. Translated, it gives CASSYVGQGYEQYF.

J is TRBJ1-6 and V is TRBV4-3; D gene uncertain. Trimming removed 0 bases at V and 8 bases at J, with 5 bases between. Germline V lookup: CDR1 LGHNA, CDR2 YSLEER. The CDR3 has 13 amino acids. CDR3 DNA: TGCGCCAGCAGCCAAGAGAGGTATTCACCCCTCCACTTT. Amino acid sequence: CASSQERYSPLHF.

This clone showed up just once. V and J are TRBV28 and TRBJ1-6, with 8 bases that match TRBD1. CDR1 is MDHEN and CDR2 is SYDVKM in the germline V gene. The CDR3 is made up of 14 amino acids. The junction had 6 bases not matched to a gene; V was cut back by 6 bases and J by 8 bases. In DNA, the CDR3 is TGTGCCAGCAGCCCAGGGGGCAGGGATTCACCCCTCCACTTT. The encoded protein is CASSPGGRDSPLHF.

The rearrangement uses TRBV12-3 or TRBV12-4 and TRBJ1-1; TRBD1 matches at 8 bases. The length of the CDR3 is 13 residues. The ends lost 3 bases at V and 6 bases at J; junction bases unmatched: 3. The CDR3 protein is CASSFGGQAEAFF. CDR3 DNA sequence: TGTGCCAGCAGTTTCGGGGGACAGGCTGAAGCTTTCTTT.